Below, one T cell receptor beta chain is given with its context. The antigen is not known. In total, each donor contributed a single heparinised blood draw that averaged around 100 mL. The entirety of the isolated RNA underwent reverse transcription, so expressed TCRB transcripts were sequenced. TCRdb's table, derived via immunoSEQ multiplex PCR, lists solely in-frame clones and lacks some. The sample includes hundreds of thousands of clones, roughly a tenth of them seen just once. The sample comes from a study of beta chain features in type 1 diabetes. Study at large: Similarity in age, gender and cell yields was seen between patients and healthy donors. Study-wide findings and caveats: PCR could preferentially amplify shorter templates, alike in patients and controls. Among all four CD4+ subsets, Type 1 diabetes patients had TCRB CDR3s that were moderately but significantly shorter. It was among patients, rather than healthy donors, that naive, central memory and Treg TCRB repertoires appeared more similar.

The specimen sequenced was central memory CD4+ T cells from blood. This receptor was obtained from a man under 40 with type 1 diabetes.

In nucleotides, the CDR3 is TGTGCCAGCAGCACCTTGACTAGCGGGGGAACAGATACGCAGTATTTT. Amino acid sequence: CASSTLTSGGTDTQYF. V usage is TRBV7-2 and J usage is TRBJ2-3; 12 nucleotides line up with TRBD2. This CDR3 region has 16 residues. Looked up from germline, CDR1 is SGHTA and CDR2 is FQGNSA. The trim removed 5 bases at V and 3 bases at J, leaving 6 bases unmatched.